This T cell receptor (beta chain) was found in a study of Ad26.COV2.S vaccination and SARS-CoV-2 variants. The table lists this clone with a count of one. Germline loops: CDR1 SGHTA, CDR2 FQGNSA. The CDR3 runs to 14 residues. V shed 5 bases and J 7 bases; nucleotides not matched to a gene: 6. Libraries were prepared by immunoSEQ multiplex PCR; TCRdb keeps only in-frame clonotypes and omits some of them. The sample lists 300,000 to 350,000 clones; roughly 90% were seen once. Treatment noted: over 15 received Ad26.COV2.S at low or high dose, single or two shots; about 5 received placebo; per-sample allocation not given. Collection of samples fell on day 63 after the first vaccine or placebo injection. The individual, an adult aged 18-55 years, was a donor in Boston. As its vector, the vaccine had Ad26, which expressed Wuhan-strain SARS-CoV-2 spike.

The receptor's source is a person between 18 and 59 years old who received the Ad26.COV2.S COVID-19 vaccine or a placebo. The sample consisted of peripheral blood, taken in a trial of Ad26.COV2.S vaccine versus placebo. The rearrangement uses TRBV7-2 and TRBJ2-1, with TRBD2 matching over 9 bases. The CDR3, as DNA: TGTGCCAGCAGCCCCGGGACTAGCACGAATGAGCAGTTCTTC. Translated, it gives CASSPGTSTNEQFF.